This T cell receptor (beta chain) was sequenced for a study of cytotoxic CD8 clonotypes in ibrutinib-treated CLL. Study information: The cohort had 10 to 12 relapsed/refractory and some 16 treatment-naive patients, around 18 IGHV unmutated. Whole-study results and caveats: Progressing patients had sampling times that differed from those of sustained-remission patients.

Concerning this clone itself: Its specificity is unknown.

Repertoires were generated with immunoSEQ multiplex PCR, while TCRdb's copy carries only in-frame clones and drops some. The table has about 20,000 clones, about 68% seen once. The sample consisted of PBMCs, taken before ibrutinib treatment. The receptor's source is a human donor with chronic lymphocytic leukemia.

The CDR3 coding sequence is TGTGCCACCAGCCCCCGACGCCTAGCGGGAGGTCTCGGTGAGCAGTTCTTC. Protein: CATSPRRLAGGLGEQFF. The chain combines TRBV15 with TRBJ2-1; 11 bases map to TRBD2. Germline values: CDR1 LNHNV, CDR2 YYDKDF (reference sequence). J was trimmed by 9 bases and V by 5 bases; bases with no gene match: 15. The CDR3 sequence is 17 residues long.